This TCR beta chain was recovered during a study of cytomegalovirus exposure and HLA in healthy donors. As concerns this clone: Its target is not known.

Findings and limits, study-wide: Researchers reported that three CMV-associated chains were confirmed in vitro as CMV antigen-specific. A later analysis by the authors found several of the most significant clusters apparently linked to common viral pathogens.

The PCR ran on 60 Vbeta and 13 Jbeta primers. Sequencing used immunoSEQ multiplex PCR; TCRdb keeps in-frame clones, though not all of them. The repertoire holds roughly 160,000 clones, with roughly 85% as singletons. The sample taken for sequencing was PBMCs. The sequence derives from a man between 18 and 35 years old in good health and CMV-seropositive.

CDR3: CASSPPGGGSYNSPLHF. CDR3 coding DNA: TGTGCCAGCAGTCCACCAGGGGGCGGCTCCTATAATTCACCCCTCCACTTT. The chain has TRBV28 and TRBJ1-6; 8 bases are a match to TRBD1. The germline V gene has CDR1 MDHEN and CDR2 SYDVKM. The CDR3 is made up of 17 amino acids. The V and J ends lost 5 bases and 0 bases, in that order; junction bases with no gene match: 6.